This TCR beta chain emerged from a study of blood T cell repertoires in COVID-19. Study details: Acute and convalescent COVID-19 samples came from the United States, Italy and Spain. The cDNA or gDNA used as material had been derived from T cells, B-cell-depleted T cells, or PBMCs.

The ends were cut back, 0 bases at V and 5 bases at J, with 12 bases in the middle. Looked up from germline, CDR1 is SGHKS and CDR2 is YYEKEE (reference sequence). The CDR3 spans 15 residues. Using immunoSEQ multiplex PCR, the repertoire was profiled, and TCRdb retains in-frame clones only, with some absent. The table records hundreds of thousands of clones, 86% of them present only once. The receptor was derived from a man in his fifties with acute or convalescent COVID-19. The sample consisted of peripheral blood. The V gene is TRBV5-5, the J gene TRBJ1-5, with unresolved D. CDR3 nucleotide sequence: TGTGCCAGCAGCTTGGGACTGCTTTCGGATCAGCCCCAGCATTTT. Its protein product is CASSLGLLSDQPQHF.